These T cell receptor beta chains were read from a single sample in a study of blood T cell repertoires in COVID-19. Measured with immunoSEQ multiplex PCR; TCRdb has only the in-frame clones, and not every one. The sample lists 200,000 to 300,000 clones, about 83% occurring once. Sequenced input: peripheral blood. The receptors here all came from a man older than 75 with acute or convalescent COVID-19. Each CDR3 is given with its conserved first and last residue. Part of the rows lack a size; the others show once, few, many or a class for expanded clones.

j_call v_call clone_size cdr3_length cdr3_aa
TRBJ1-4 TRBV5-1 NA 16 CASSAGANTGNEKLFF
TRBJ2-1 TRBV29-1 NA 13 CSVEGHLYNEQFF
TRBJ2-2 TRBV5-1 NA 15 CASSFGTANTGELFF
TRBJ2-6 TRBV19 NA 18 CASSRFGTGGTGANVLTF
TRBJ2-2 TRBV7-2 NA 14 CASSEDTATGELFF
TRBJ1-6 TRBV28 NA 13 CASRRLANSPLHF
TRBJ2-7 TRBV5-5 many 13 CASSLVNIYEQYF
TRBJ1-2 TRBV5-5 NA 14 CASSLDGGNYGYTF
TRBJ2-1 TRBV5-4 NA 13 CASSWRGEPGQFF
TRBJ1-2 TRBV4-3 NA 14 CASSPSTGGYGYTF
TRBJ2-1 TRBV5-1 NA 16 CASSLAGTGGGGEQFF
TRBJ2-5 TRBV7-9 NA 15 CASSLGTGRAETQYF
TRBJ2-5 TRBV7-6 once 17 CASSLAAPQGPPETQYF
TRBJ1-6 TRBV6-6 NA 17 CASSPDRPSSYNSPLHF
TRBJ1-2 TRBV29-1 NA 11 CSVQFLDGYTF
TRBJ1-3 TRBV10-3 NA 13 CAISVNGRNTIYF
TRBJ1-5 TRBV19 NA 17 CASILSGTVDSNQPQHF
TRBJ2-5 TRBV3-1/TRBV3-2 NA 12 CASRTGRETQYF
TRBJ2-1 TRBV9 NA 15 CASSVALAVNNEQFF
TRBJ1-6 TRBV2 NA 13 CASGEQGLSPLHF
TRBJ2-3 TRBV27 NA 15 CASAGLAGVADTQYF
TRBJ1-4 TRBV5-6 NA 15 CASGFLTAANEKLFF
TRBJ2-7 TRBV7-8 NA 15 CASSLALAGSHEQYF